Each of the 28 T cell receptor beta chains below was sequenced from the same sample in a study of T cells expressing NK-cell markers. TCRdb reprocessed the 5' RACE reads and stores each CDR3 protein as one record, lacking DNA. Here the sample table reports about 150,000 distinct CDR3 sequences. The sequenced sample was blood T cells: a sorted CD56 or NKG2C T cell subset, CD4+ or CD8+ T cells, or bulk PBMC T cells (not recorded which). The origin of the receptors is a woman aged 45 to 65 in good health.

CDR3 residues: CASSQDLAGGPVDTQYF. This sequence joins TRBV4-2 and TRBJ2-3; TCRdb names TRBD2, which stays unverified in the absence of DNA. CDR1 is LGHNA and CDR2 is YNFKEQ in the germline V gene. This CDR3 spans 17 amino acids.

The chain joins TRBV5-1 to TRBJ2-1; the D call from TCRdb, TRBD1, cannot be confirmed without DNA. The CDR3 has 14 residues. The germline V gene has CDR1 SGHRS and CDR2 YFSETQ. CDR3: CASSLEDRVWEQFF.

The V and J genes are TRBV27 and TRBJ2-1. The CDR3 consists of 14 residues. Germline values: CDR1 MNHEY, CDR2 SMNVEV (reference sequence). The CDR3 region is CASSGRKNSDEQFF.

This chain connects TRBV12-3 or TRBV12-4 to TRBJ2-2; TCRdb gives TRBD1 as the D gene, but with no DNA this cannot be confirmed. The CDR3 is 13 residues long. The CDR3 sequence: CASKDRVSEELFF.

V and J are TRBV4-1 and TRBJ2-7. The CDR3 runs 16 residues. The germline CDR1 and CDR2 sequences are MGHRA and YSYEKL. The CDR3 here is CASSPRAVGYPDEQYF.

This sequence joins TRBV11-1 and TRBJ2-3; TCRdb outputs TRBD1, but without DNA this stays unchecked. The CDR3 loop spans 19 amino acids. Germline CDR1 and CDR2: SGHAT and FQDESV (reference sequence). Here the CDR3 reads CASSSGTGGDPLGTDTQYF.

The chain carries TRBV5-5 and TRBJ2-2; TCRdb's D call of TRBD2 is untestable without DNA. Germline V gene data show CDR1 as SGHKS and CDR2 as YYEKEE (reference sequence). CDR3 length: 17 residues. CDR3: CASSLAFFREDTGELFF.

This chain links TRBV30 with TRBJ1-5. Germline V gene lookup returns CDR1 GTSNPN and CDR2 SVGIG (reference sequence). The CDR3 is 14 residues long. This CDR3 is CAWSVFHSNQPQHF.

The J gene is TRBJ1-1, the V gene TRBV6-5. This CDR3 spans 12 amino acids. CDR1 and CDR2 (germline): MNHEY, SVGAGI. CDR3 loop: CASSLQPPEAFF.

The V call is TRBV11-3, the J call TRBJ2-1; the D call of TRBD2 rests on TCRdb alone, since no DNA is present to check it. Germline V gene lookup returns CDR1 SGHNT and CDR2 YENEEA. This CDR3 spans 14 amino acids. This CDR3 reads CATDSGRSLNEQFF. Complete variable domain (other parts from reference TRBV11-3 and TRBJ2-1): EAGVVQSPRYKIIEKKQPVAFWCNPISGHNTLYWYLQNLGQGPELLIRYENEEAVDDSQLPKDRFSAERLKGVDSTLKIQPAELGDSAVYLCATDSGRSLNEQFFGPGTRLTVL.

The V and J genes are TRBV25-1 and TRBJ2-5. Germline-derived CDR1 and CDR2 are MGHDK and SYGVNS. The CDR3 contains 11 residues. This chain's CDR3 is CASSATETQYF.

The CDR3 loop is CASSQGVAGGVRNEQFF. This sequence joins TRBV4-1 and TRBJ2-1; TCRdb selects TRBD2, and the lack of DNA leaves this call unchecked. CDR3 length equals 17 residues. The germline V gene has CDR1 MGHRA and CDR2 YSYEKL.

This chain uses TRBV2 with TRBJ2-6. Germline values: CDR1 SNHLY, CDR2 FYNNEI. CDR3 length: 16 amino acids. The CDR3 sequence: CATTRTASSGANVLTF.

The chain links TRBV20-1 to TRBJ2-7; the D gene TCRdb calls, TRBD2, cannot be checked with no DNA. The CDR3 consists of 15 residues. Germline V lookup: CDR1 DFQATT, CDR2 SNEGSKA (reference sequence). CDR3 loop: CSALPGLADPYEQYF.

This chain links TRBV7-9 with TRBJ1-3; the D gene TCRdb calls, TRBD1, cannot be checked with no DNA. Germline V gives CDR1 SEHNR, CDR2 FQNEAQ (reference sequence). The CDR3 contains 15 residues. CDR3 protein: CASSSPPTVVNTIYF.

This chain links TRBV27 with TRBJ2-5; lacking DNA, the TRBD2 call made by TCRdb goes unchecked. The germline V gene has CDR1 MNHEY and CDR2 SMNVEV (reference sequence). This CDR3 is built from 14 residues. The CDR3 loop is CASRPLAYQETQYF.

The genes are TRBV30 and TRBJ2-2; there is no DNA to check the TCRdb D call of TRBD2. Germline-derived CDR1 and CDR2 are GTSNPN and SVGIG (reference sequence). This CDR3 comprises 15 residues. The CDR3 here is CACKGLAPNTGELFF.

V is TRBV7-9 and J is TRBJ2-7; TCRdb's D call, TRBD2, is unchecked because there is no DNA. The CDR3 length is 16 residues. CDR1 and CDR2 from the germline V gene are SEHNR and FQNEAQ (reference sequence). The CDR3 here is CASSLLLRSGIYEQYF.

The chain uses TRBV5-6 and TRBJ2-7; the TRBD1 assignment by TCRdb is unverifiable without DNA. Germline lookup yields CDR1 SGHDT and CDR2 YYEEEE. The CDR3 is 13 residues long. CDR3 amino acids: CASSLQGGFEQYF.

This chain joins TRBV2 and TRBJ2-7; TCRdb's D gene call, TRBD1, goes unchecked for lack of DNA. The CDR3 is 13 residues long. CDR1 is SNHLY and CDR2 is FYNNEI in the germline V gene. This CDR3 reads CASRRDNPYEQYF.

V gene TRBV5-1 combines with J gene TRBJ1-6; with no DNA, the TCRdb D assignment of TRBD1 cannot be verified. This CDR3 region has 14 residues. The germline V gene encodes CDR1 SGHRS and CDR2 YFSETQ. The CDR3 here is CASSAGTGNSPLHF.

The CDR3 loop is CASSVEVPGLAGGGGYEQYF. This chain connects TRBV7-8 to TRBJ2-7; as DNA is missing, the TRBD2 call by TCRdb cannot be tested. The CDR3 is 20 amino acids. Germline CDR1 SGHVS, CDR2 FQNEAQ.

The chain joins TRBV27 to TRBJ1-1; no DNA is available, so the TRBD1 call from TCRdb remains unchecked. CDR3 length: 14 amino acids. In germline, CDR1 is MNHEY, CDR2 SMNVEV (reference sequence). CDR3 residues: CASSFGGRRTEAFF.

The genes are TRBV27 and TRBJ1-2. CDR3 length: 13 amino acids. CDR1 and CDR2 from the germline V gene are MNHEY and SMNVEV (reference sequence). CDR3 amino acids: CASSKSYPNGYTF.

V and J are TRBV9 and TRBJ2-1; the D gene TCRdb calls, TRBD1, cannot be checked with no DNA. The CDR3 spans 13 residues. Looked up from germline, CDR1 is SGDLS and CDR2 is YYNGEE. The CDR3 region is CASGRGSYNEQFF.

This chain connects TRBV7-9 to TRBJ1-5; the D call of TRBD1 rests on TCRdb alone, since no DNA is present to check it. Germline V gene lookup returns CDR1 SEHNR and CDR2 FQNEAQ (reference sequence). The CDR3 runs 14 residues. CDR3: CASSSGRANQPQHF.

The CDR3 region is CASSPGLAGEYEQFF. This sequence joins TRBV14 and TRBJ2-1; TCRdb returns TRBD2, unconfirmable since there is no DNA. The length of the CDR3 is 15 residues. Germline lookup yields CDR1 SGHDN and CDR2 FVKESK. Full variable domain (remainder filled in from reference TRBV14 and TRBJ2-1): EAGVTQFPSHSVIEKGQTVTLRCDPISGHDNLYWYRRVMGKEIKFLLHFVKESKQDESGMPNNRFLAERTGGTYSTLKVQPAELEDSGVYFCASSPGLAGEYEQFFGPGTRLTVL.

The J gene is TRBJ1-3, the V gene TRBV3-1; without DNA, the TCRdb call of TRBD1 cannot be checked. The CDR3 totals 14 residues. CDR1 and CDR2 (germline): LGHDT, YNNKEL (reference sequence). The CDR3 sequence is CASSHGGIGNTIYF. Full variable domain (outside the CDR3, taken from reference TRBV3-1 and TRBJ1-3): DTAVSQTPKYLVTQMGNDKSIKCEQNLGHDTMYWYKQDSKKFLKIMFSYNNKELIINETVPNRFSPKSPDKAHLNLHINSLELGDSAVYFCASSHGGIGNTIYFGEGSWLTVV.